The 27 T cell receptor beta chains given below trace back to one sample, sequenced in a study of PD-L1 blockade in urothelial cancer. Data came from immunoSEQ multiplex PCR; TCRdb stores just in-frame clones and leaves some out. Here the sample spans 30,000 or so clones, 80% to 90% being singletons. As for time point: peripheral blood 6 weeks after treatment start. Specimen: PBMCs, collected around atezolizumab (anti-PD-L1) treatment. These receptors were taken from an elderly man with urothelial cancer.

The CDR3 DNA reads TGTGCCAGCAGGAGGACAGGGGGCTCCTACAATGAGCAGTTCTTC. This translates into CASRRTGGSYNEQFF. The chain employs TRBV28 and TRBJ2-1; 10 bases are a match to TRBD1. J lost 0 bases, V lost 6 bases, and 2 bases had no gene match. Germline V gene data show CDR1 as MDHEN and CDR2 as SYDVKM. The CDR3 runs 15 residues.

The chain joins TRBV19 to TRBJ2-1; possibly TRBD2 for D (6 bases). The ends were cut back, 1 base at V and 7 bases at J, with 8 bases in the middle. Germline values: CDR1 LNHDA, CDR2 SQIVND (reference sequence). This CDR3 is built from 13 residues. The CDR3 sequence is CASSIAGVNEQFF. The CDR3 coding sequence is TGTGCCAGTAGTATAGCGGGGGTAAATGAGCAGTTCTTC.

This chain connects TRBV7-9 to TRBJ2-2, with 11 bases matching TRBD2. Trimming at V came to 8 bases and at J to 3 bases, leaving 2 bases not matched to a gene. Germline loops: CDR1 SEHNR, CDR2 FQNEAQ (reference sequence). This CDR3 region has 14 residues. DNA of the CDR3: TGTGCCAGCTTGGGACTAGCGGACACCGGGGAGCTGTTTTTT. It yields the protein CASLGLADTGELFF.

This clone was seen once. This chain uses TRBV27 with TRBJ2-3; 9 nucleotides agree with TRBD2. Trimming removed 2 bases from V and 3 bases from J; junction bases left unmatched: 6. The CDR3 is made up of 16 amino acids. Germline-derived CDR1 and CDR2 are MNHEY and SMNVEV (reference sequence). The CDR3 DNA sequence: TGTGCCAGCAGTTTAGTTGTGACTAGCGGTACAGATACGCAGTATTTT. Protein product: CASSLVVTSGTDTQYF.

The rearrangement joins TRBV5-1 to TRBJ2-2, with 7 bases that match TRBD1. From germline, CDR1 is SGHRS and CDR2 YFSETQ. CDR3 length equals 15 residues. The V segment lost 0 bases and the J segment 9 bases; nucleotides outside the gene matches: 8. As DNA, the CDR3 is TGCGCCAGCAGCTTGGCCGACAGGGTAATCAGGGAGCTGTTTTTT. Protein product: CASSLADRVIRELFF. Using reference TRBV5-1 and TRBJ2-2 for the parts outside the CDR3, the full variable domain is KAGVTQTPRYLIKTRGQQVTLSCSPISGHRSVSWYQQTPGQGLQFLFEYFSETQRNKGNFPGRFSGRQFSNSRSEMNVSTLELGDSALYLCASSLADRVIRELFFGEGSRLTVL.

The rearrangement links TRBV2 to TRBJ1-4, with TRBD1 identical over 9 bases. CDR1 is SNHLY, CDR2 FYNNEI, per germline. With 3 bases clipped from V and 0 bases from J, the junction kept 14 bases outside the gene matches. The length of the CDR3 is 20 residues. The CDR3 sequence is CASSDWGTGNTNATNEKLFF. In nucleotides, the CDR3 is TGTGCCAGCAGTGATTGGGGGACAGGGAATACTAATGCAACTAATGAAAAACTGTTTTTT.

The chain carries TRBV30 and TRBJ1-6, with TRBD1 identical over 9 bases. After removal of 4 bases from V and 10 bases from J, the junction contained 8 bases not matched to a gene. Germline lookup yields CDR1 GTSNPN and CDR2 SVGIG (reference sequence). This CDR3 region has 14 residues. CDR3 sequence: CAWTGTGNRSPLHF. The CDR3, as DNA: TGTGCCTGGACCGGGACAGGGAATCGATCACCCCTCCACTTT.

The chain employs TRBV19 and TRBJ2-7; 9 bases agree with TRBD1. Germline lookup yields CDR1 LNHDA and CDR2 SQIVND (reference sequence). Trimming cost V 3 bases and J 2 bases; bases outside gene matches: 5. The CDR3 spans 15 residues. CDR3: CASSIVTGGAYEQYF. In DNA, the CDR3 is TGTGCCAGTAGTATTGTGACAGGGGGAGCCTACGAGCAGTACTTC.

The chain combines TRBV5-5 with TRBJ2-6, with unresolved D. The V gene lost 1 base and the J gene lost 4 bases, with 12 bases spanning the gap. Germline loops: CDR1 SGHKS, CDR2 YYEKEE (reference sequence). The CDR3 consists of 16 residues. CDR3 protein: CASSLSSFGGANVLTF. The CDR3 DNA reads as TGTGCCAGCAGCTTGTCGTCGTTCGGGGGGGCCAACGTCCTGACTTTC.

This chain links TRBV10-3 with TRBJ2-7; 10 nucleotides line up with TRBD1. V lost 4 bases to trimming and J lost 5 bases; unmatched junction nucleotides: 5. This CDR3 comprises 14 residues. CDR1 is ENHRY, CDR2 SYGVKD, per germline. CDR3 region: CAISVRTGGDEQYF. The CDR3 DNA sequence: TGTGCCATCAGTGTAAGGACAGGGGGGGACGAGCAGTACTTC.

The V gene is TRBV7-2, the J gene TRBJ2-2, with D unclear. This CDR3 is built from 12 residues. The ends were cut back, 2 bases at V and 8 bases at J, with 6 bases in the middle. From germline, CDR1 is SGHTA and CDR2 FQGNSA. The DNA of the CDR3 is TGTGCCAGCAGCTTATTCGGTGGGGAGCTGTTTTTT. It specifies CASSLFGGELFF.

This clone was seen a single time. The rearrangement uses TRBV7-2 and TRBJ2-1; TRBD1 agrees at 7 bases. Germline CDR1 and CDR2: SGHTA and FQGNSA. The CDR3 covers 16 residues. V trimming: 4 bases; J trimming: 0 bases; junction bases outside the gene matches: 6. CDR3 DNA: TGTGCCAGCAGCTCCCGGACAGGCCTCTCCTACAATGAGCAGTTCTTC. Translated: CASSSRTGLSYNEQFF.

The chain couples TRBV27 to TRBJ2-3; the match to TRBD2 covers 13 bases. The germline CDR1 and CDR2 sequences are MNHEY and SMNVEV (reference sequence). J lost 3 bases, V lost 6 bases, and 3 bases had no gene match. The CDR3 spans 15 residues. Written as DNA, the CDR3 is TGTGCCAGCAGACGGACTAGCGGGGGTACAGATACGCAGTATTTT. Amino acid sequence: CASRRTSGGTDTQYF.

This chain connects TRBV7-9 to TRBJ2-1, with a weak D call TRBD2 (6 bases). Germline V gives CDR1 SEHNR, CDR2 FQNEAQ (reference sequence). The CDR3 loop spans 17 amino acids. The V end lost 5 bases, the J end lost 0 bases, and 17 bases lay between the germline ends. The CDR3 here is CASSPPLALSSYNEQFF. CDR3 sequence (DNA): TGTGCCAGCAGCCCACCCCTAGCGCTGAGCTCCTACAATGAGCAGTTCTTC. The complete variable domain, with remaining parts taken from reference TRBV7-9 and TRBJ2-1, reads DTGVSQNPRHKITKRGQNVTFRCDPISEHNRLYWYRQTLGQGPEFLTYFQNEAQLEKSRLLSDRFSAERPKGSFSTLEIQRTEQGDSAMYLCASSPPLALSSYNEQFFGPGTRLTVL.

This chain uses TRBV5-1 with TRBJ1-4; possibly TRBD1 for D (6 bases). The CDR3 loop spans 14 amino acids. The V end was cut by 4 bases, the J end by 8 bases, with 15 bases between. CDR1 is SGHRS and CDR2 is YFSETQ in the germline V gene. The CDR3 nucleotides are TGCGCCAGCAGCCCCAGACCAGGGGCGGAAAAACTGTTTTTT. Its protein product is CASSPRPGAEKLFF.

The genes are TRBV5-4 and TRBJ2-7; tentatively, D is TRBD2 (5 bases). Germline CDR1 and CDR2: SGHNT and YYREEE (reference sequence). The CDR3 has 12 residues. The V end lost 1 base, the J end lost 4 bases, and 6 bases lay between the germline ends. CDR3 DNA sequence: TGTGCCAGCAGCTTGACGGGGTACGAGCAGTACTTC. Protein: CASSLTGYEQYF. The full variable domain, rest sourced from reference TRBV5-4 and TRBJ2-7, is ETGVTQSPTHLIKTRGQQVTLRCSSQSGHNTVSWYQQALGQGPQFIFQYYREEENGRGNFPPRFSGLQFPNYSSELNVNALELDDSALYLCASSLTGYEQYFGPGTRLTVT.

The V gene is TRBV2, the J gene TRBJ2-1, with 7 bases that match TRBD1. V was pared by 8 bases and J by 3 bases, with 7 bases of the junction left unmatched. This CDR3 contains 14 residues. Germline V lookup: CDR1 SNHLY, CDR2 FYNNEI. The DNA for the CDR3 is TGTGCCAGCCGCTGGACAGGCGGCTACAATGAGCAGTTCTTC. Translated, it gives CASRWTGGYNEQFF.

The genes are TRBV30 and TRBJ1-2, with D unclear. This CDR3 is built from 13 residues. The ends were cut back, 0 bases at V and 4 bases at J, with 9 bases in the middle. CDR1 GTSNPN and CDR2 SVGIG come from the germline V gene (reference sequence). The CDR3 DNA reads TGTGCCTGGAGTGTTGCCAGTACCTATGGCTACACCTTC. Translating it yields CAWSVASTYGYTF.

J is TRBJ2-7 and V is TRBV6-1, with 7 bases matching TRBD1. Germline V gene lookup returns CDR1 MNHNS and CDR2 SASEGT. This CDR3 is 14 amino acids long. The ends lost 6 bases at V and 2 bases at J; junction bases unmatched: 7. The CDR3 here is CASRLPGQTYEQYF. CDR3 DNA sequence: TGTGCCAGCAGGCTTCCGGGACAGACCTACGAGCAGTACTTC.

The chain is built from TRBV2 and TRBJ2-3; D possibly corresponds to TRBD1 (5 bases). Trimming cost V 0 bases and J 0 bases, with 13 bases left between them. This CDR3 spans 17 amino acids. CDR1 is SNHLY, CDR2 FYNNEI, per germline. CDR3 coding DNA: TGTGCCAGCAGTGAAGCGGGGCAGAATCCTAGCACAGATACGCAGTATTTT. Encoded protein: CASSEAGQNPSTDTQYF.

In its sample, this clone was seen a few times. V is TRBV18 and J is TRBJ1-2; 8 bases are a match to TRBD1. With 0 bases clipped from V and 4 bases from J, the junction kept 7 bases outside the gene matches. The length of the CDR3 is 16 residues. The germline V gene encodes CDR1 KGHSH and CDR2 LQKENI. The DNA of the CDR3 is TGTGCCAGCTCACCACCGGGGACAGGCGCCGGCTATGGCTACACCTTC. The encoded protein is CASSPPGTGAGYGYTF.

V usage is TRBV4-1 and J usage is TRBJ1-2; D possibly corresponds to TRBD1 (6 bases). V was shortened by 3 bases and J by 4 bases, with 9 bases between the two germline ends. Germline CDR1 and CDR2: MGHRA and YSYEKL. This CDR3 spans 13 amino acids. This CDR3 reads CASSHGQLYGYTF. The DNA of the CDR3 is TGCGCCAGCAGCCACGGACAGCTCTATGGCTACACCTTC.

V and J are TRBV9 and TRBJ1-1; maybe TRBD1 (5 bases). CDR3 length equals 12 residues. CDR1 is SGDLS, CDR2 YYNGEE, per germline. The V gene lost 3 bases and the J gene lost 8 bases, with 11 bases spanning the gap. CDR3 region: CASSERGGEAFF. The DNA of the CDR3 is TGTGCCAGCAGCGAGAGGGGAGGCGAAGCTTTCTTT.

This chain uses TRBV5-6 with TRBJ1-5, with a tentative D call TRBD1 (6 bases). Germline V gives CDR1 SGHDT, CDR2 YYEEEE. The CDR3 loop spans 13 amino acids. The V end lost 3 bases, the J end lost 6 bases, and 10 bases lay between the germline ends. CDR3 protein: CASSWQGLQPQHF. Here the CDR3 DNA reads TGTGCCAGCAGCTGGCAGGGGCTTCAGCCCCAGCATTTT.

The chain joins TRBV5-1 to TRBJ2-2; the match to TRBD2 covers 10 bases. Germline values: CDR1 SGHRS, CDR2 YFSETQ. The J segment lost 3 bases and the V segment lost 0 bases, leaving 11 bases of the junction unmatched. The CDR3 is made up of 19 amino acids. The CDR3 DNA is TGCGCCAGCAGCTTGGTAGCTAGCGGGAGATCGGTACACACCGGGGAGCTGTTTTTT. It translates to CASSLVASGRSVHTGELFF.

V usage is TRBV29-1 and J usage is TRBJ2-7, with D perhaps matching TRBD2 (6 bases). The CDR3 spans 16 residues. Trimming cost V 1 base and J 0 bases, with 16 bases left between them. The germline CDR1 and CDR2 sequences are SQVTM and ANQGSEA. In nucleotides, the CDR3 is TGCAGCGTTGAAGTTCCTCTAGCGTCCTCCTCCTACGAGCAGTACTTC. The encoded protein is CSVEVPLASSSYEQYF.

The chain links TRBV19 to TRBJ2-5; tentatively, D is TRBD1 (5 bases). The CDR3 has 13 amino acids. Germline V gene lookup returns CDR1 LNHDA and CDR2 SQIVND (reference sequence). Trimming stripped 3 bases from V and 7 bases from J, with 12 bases between. The DNA for the CDR3 is TGTGCCAGTAGTATGCAGGGCTCATCGACCCAGTACTTC. It encodes CASSMQGSSTQYF.